Below, 20 T cell receptor beta chains from the same sample are listed, as sequenced in a study of cytotoxic CD8 clonotypes in ibrutinib-treated CLL. Sequenced by immunoSEQ multiplex PCR; TCRdb stores in-frame clones only, minus some. The sample lists fewer than 50,000 clones, approximately 70% occurring once. Source: PBMCs, taken after 12 months of ibrutinib treatment. These TCRs come from a human donor with chronic lymphocytic leukemia.

The rearrangement links TRBV6-5 to TRBJ2-4; 10 bases match TRBD2. There are 13 residues in the CDR3. Trimming cost V 6 bases and J 6 bases; bases outside gene matches: 2. CDR1 is MNHEY, CDR2 SVGAGI, per germline. The CDR3 region has the DNA TGTGCCAGCAGCGGGACTAGCGCAAACATTCAGTACTTC. It codes for CASSGTSANIQYF.

This clone is medium-sized within its sample. The chain is built from TRBV4-1 and TRBJ2-1, with 7 bases matching TRBD2. CDR1 and CDR2 (germline): MGHRA, YSYEKL. The ends lost 4 bases at V and 4 bases at J; junction bases unmatched: 10. The length of the CDR3 is 16 residues. CDR3 in DNA: TGCGCCAGCAGCCGGCCGCTAGCGGACACTTACAATGAGCAGTTCTTC. This sequence encodes CASSRPLADTYNEQFF.

The V and J genes are TRBV6-5 and TRBJ1-3; no firm D call. The V end lost 2 bases, the J end lost 0 bases, and 8 bases lay between the germline ends. This CDR3 spans 15 amino acids. Germline V gives CDR1 MNHEY, CDR2 SVGAGI. In DNA form, the CDR3 reads TGTGCCAGCAGTTACCTCATAGGCTCTGGAAACACCATATATTTT. Translating it yields CASSYLIGSGNTIYF.

CDR3: CASSQTGTGFDEQYF. The CDR3 region has the DNA TGTGCCAGCAGCCAAACCGGGACAGGTTTCGACGAGCAGTACTTC. The rearrangement joins TRBV5-6 to TRBJ2-7; 8 positions match TRBD1. Germline V gene sequence: CDR1 SGHDT, CDR2 YYEEEE. V was clipped by 4 bases and J by 5 bases; unmatched bases: 11. The CDR3 consists of 15 residues. Full variable domain (outside the CDR3, taken from reference TRBV5-6 and TRBJ2-7): DAGVTQSPTHLIKTRGQQVTLRCSPKSGHDTVSWYQQALGQGPQFIFQYYEEEERQRGNFPDRFSGHQFPNYSSELNVNALLLGDSALYLCASSQTGTGFDEQYFGPGTRLTVT.

This clone appeared a few times. The J gene is TRBJ1-2, the V gene TRBV6-4, with 9 bases fitting TRBD1. Germline loops: CDR1 MRHNA, CDR2 SNTAGT. CDR3 length equals 13 residues. V lost 5 bases, J lost 8 bases, and 6 bases stayed unmatched. CDR3 in DNA: TGTGCCAGCAGTCCCGACAGGGGGAGAGGCTACACCTTC. Residues: CASSPDRGRGYTF.

The count of this clone is one. This chain joins TRBV21-1 and TRBJ1-1. TRBV21-1 is tagged as a pseudogene. The CDR3 consists of 14 residues. This CDR3 reads CASSKDHPSTEAFF. In DNA, the CDR3 is TGTGCCAGCAGCAAAGATCACCCTAGCACTGAAGCTTTCTTT.

This clone has a single count. The chain employs TRBV6-5 and TRBJ2-7, with D perhaps TRBD1 (5 bases). Germline V CDR1 and CDR2: MNHEY, SVGAGI. V shed 2 bases and J shed 5 bases, with 13 bases lying between them. The CDR3 length is 14 residues. DNA for the CDR3: TGTGCCAGCAGTTACAGGGTTGGGGCGGACGAGCAGTACTTC. Amino acid sequence: CASSYRVGADEQYF.

This rearrangement joins TRBV5-1 to TRBJ2-3; D not resolved. The V gene lost 3 bases and the J gene lost 2 bases, with 13 bases spanning the gap. Germline CDR1 SGHRS, CDR2 YFSETQ. This CDR3 region has 15 residues. DNA of the CDR3: TGCGCCAGCAGCTCCGCCTCGACACTCACAGATACGCAGTATTTT. Translating gives CASSSASTLTDTQYF. Full variable domain (missing parts from reference TRBV5-1 and TRBJ2-3): KAGVTQTPRYLIKTRGQQVTLSCSPISGHRSVSWYQQTPGQGLQFLFEYFSETQRNKGNFPGRFSGRQFSNSRSEMNVSTLELGDSALYLCASSSASTLTDTQYFGPGTRLTVL.

Only a few counts were recorded for this clone. This rearrangement joins TRBV5-5 to TRBJ2-4; 10 bases fit TRBD1. Germline trimming cut 4 bases from V and 5 bases from J; bases unmatched to any gene: 3. The CDR3 is 14 residues long. The germline V gene encodes CDR1 SGHKS and CDR2 YYEKEE (reference sequence). This CDR3 reads CASSPGTGENIQYF. In nucleotides, the CDR3 is TGTGCCAGCAGCCCCGGGACAGGGGAAAACATTCAGTACTTC. The full variable domain, with the rest looked up from reference TRBV5-5 and TRBJ2-4, is DAGVTQSPTHLIKTRGQQVTLRCSPISGHKSVSWYQQVLGQGPQFIFQYYEKEERGRGNFPDRFSARQFPNYSSELNVNALLLGDSALYLCASSPGTGENIQYFGAGTRLSVL.

The chain couples TRBV6-5 to TRBJ1-2, with a tentative D call TRBD1 (5 bases). This CDR3 is built from 11 residues. V lost 6 bases to trimming and J lost 6 bases, with 8 bases between them. Germline CDR1 reads MNHEY; CDR2 reads SVGAGI. The CDR3 DNA follows: TGTGCCAGCAGCACCAGGGATGGCTACACCTTC. The encoded protein is CASSTRDGYTF.

This clone has just one count. The chain joins TRBV5-1 to TRBJ1-2; 12 bases are shared with TRBD1. There are 16 residues in the CDR3. V gave up 4 bases and J gave up 5 bases; unmatched junction bases: 9. CDR1 is SGHRS, CDR2 YFSETQ, per germline. CDR3 protein: CASSTERDRGRYGYTF. As DNA, the CDR3 is TGCGCCAGCAGCACGGAACGGGACAGGGGGCGTTATGGCTACACCTTC.

The chain is built from TRBV10-3 and TRBJ2-3; no reliable D call. The V gene lost 0 bases and the J gene lost 0 bases, with 4 bases spanning the gap. Germline loops: CDR1 ENHRY, CDR2 SYGVKD. The CDR3 totals 14 residues. CDR3 DNA: TGTGCCATCAGTGAGTCAGCTAGCACAGATACGCAGTATTTT. It yields the protein CAISESASTDTQYF.

In DNA, the CDR3 is TGTGCCAGCAGGTATCAGGGAGGCGGTGAAAAACTGTTTTTT. Translated, it gives CASRYQGGGEKLFF. The chain employs TRBV28 and TRBJ1-4, with D possibly being TRBD1 (5 bases). Germline CDR1 reads MDHEN; CDR2 reads SYDVKM. V lost 6 bases and J 7 bases, leaving 15 bases between the germline ends. The CDR3 contains 14 residues.

J is TRBJ2-5 and V is TRBV29-1; D is tentatively TRBD1 or TRBD2 (5 bases each). The V gene lost 6 bases and the J gene lost 5 bases, with 16 bases spanning the gap. CDR1 SQVTM and CDR2 ANQGSEA come from the germline V gene. This CDR3 spans 13 amino acids. CDR3 protein: CSVTGGLGETQYF. The CDR3, as DNA: TGCAGCGTGACTGGGGGTCTCGGGGAGACCCAGTACTTC.

The rearrangement joins TRBV6-5 to TRBJ2-7; 8 bases are a match to TRBD2. The CDR3 covers 13 residues. J lost 12 bases, V lost 7 bases, and 14 bases had no gene match. Per the germline V gene, CDR1 is MNHEY and CDR2 is SVGAGI. The CDR3 is CASISAGLGNPYF. In DNA form, the CDR3 reads TGTGCCAGCATATCCGCGGGACTAGGTAATCCGTACTTC.

This clone was found once. J is TRBJ2-7 and V is TRBV2; TRBD2 agrees at 9 bases. CDR1 and CDR2 from the germline V gene are SNHLY and FYNNEI. Trimming at V came to 2 bases and at J to 1 base, leaving 3 bases not matched to a gene. The CDR3 totals 15 residues. The CDR3 reads CASSENGLASYEQYF. CDR3 nucleotides: TGTGCCAGCAGTGAAAATGGACTAGCGTCCTACGAGCAGTACTTC.

V and J are TRBV7-3 and TRBJ1-1, with D perhaps matching TRBD1 (5 bases). V was shortened by 2 bases and J by 6 bases, with 10 bases between the two germline ends. The V gene's germline CDR1 is SGHTA and CDR2 FQGTGA. The CDR3 totals 13 residues. The CDR3 nucleotides read TGTGCCAGCAGCTTACAGGGTGGCGCTGAAGCTTTCTTT. Translation gives CASSLQGGAEAFF.

The chain has TRBV6-5 and TRBJ1-2; a weak D match, TRBD1 (6 bases). Per the germline V gene, CDR1 is MNHEY and CDR2 is SVGAGI. The CDR3 is 16 amino acids. Trimming removed 4 bases at V and 11 bases at J, with 26 bases between. The DNA of the CDR3 is TGTGCCAGCAGTTTTCTTGTCCGGGGGGCGCATACCGGATACACCTTC. It codes for CASSFLVRGAHTGYTF.

The chain uses TRBV7-7 and TRBJ2-5, with D tentatively TRBD2 (6 bases). The CDR3 runs 15 residues. Trimming pared 5 bases from V and 5 bases from J, leaving 18 bases between. CDR1 and CDR2 from the germline V gene are SSHAT and FNYEAQ (reference sequence). The CDR3 region has the DNA TGTGCCAGCAGCGAGTTTGCGGGTGGGGGGGAGACCCAGTACTTC. Encoded protein: CASSEFAGGGETQYF.

This clone came up a few times. The chain carries TRBV5-4 and TRBJ1-1; D gene uncertain. CDR3 length: 15 residues. Between the trimmed V and J ends, which lost 2 bases and 1 base, there was a span of 12 bases. Looked up from germline, CDR1 is SGHNT and CDR2 is YYREEE (reference sequence). CDR3 in DNA: TGTGCCAGCAGCTTCGTCAGCACGTCGAACACTGAAGCTTTCTTT. This gives the protein CASSFVSTSNTEAFF.